The 25 T cell receptor beta chains below were found in one sample sequenced in a study of T cell repertoires in cytomegalovirus infection. In TCRdb, the reads were re-called with MiXCR into one record per CDR3 protein. The top ten hold about 20% of the sample, which has around 310,000 distinct CDR3 sequences, under 35% seen once. These receptors lack a known antigen. This material consisted of cultured PBMCs, taken from culture after CMV antigen stimulation. These receptors all stem from a human donor in good health (CMV status not recorded). Some clones in this sample may be carry-over from other donors' samples.

V is TRBV28 and J is TRBJ2-7; 8 bases map to TRBD1. Germline trimming cut 8 bases from V and 5 bases from J; bases unmatched to any gene: 11. CDR3 length: 14 amino acids. CDR1 is MDHEN and CDR2 is SYDVKM in the germline V gene. The CDR3 loop is CASGLAGQGNEQYF. The CDR3, as DNA: TGTGCCAGCGGTCTGGCAGGACAGGGTAACGAGCAGTACTTC.

This clonotype was seen a few times. The V and J genes are TRBV7-9 and TRBJ2-2; the match to TRBD1 covers 8 bases. The V and J ends lost 5 bases and 4 bases, in that order; junction bases with no gene match: 3. Germline V CDR1 and CDR2: SEHNR, FQNEAQ (reference sequence). This CDR3 has 14 residues. CDR3 sequence: CASSPGQATGELFF. The CDR3 DNA reads TGTGCCAGCAGCCCGGGACAGGCCACCGGGGAGCTGTTTTTT.

This rearrangement joins TRBV12-5 to TRBJ2-2; the match to TRBD2 covers 11 bases. Germline-derived CDR1 and CDR2 are LGHNT and FRNRAP. The CDR3 has 16 amino acids. With 5 bases clipped from V and 2 bases from J, the junction kept 4 bases outside the gene matches. CDR3 DNA sequence: TGTGCTAGTGGTCCCGGACTAGCGGGTAACACCGGGGAGCTGTTTTTT. It yields the protein CASGPGLAGNTGELFF.

This clonotype turned up a few times. The rearrangement joins TRBV24-1 to TRBJ1-5, with D hard to call. Germline values: CDR1 KGHDR, CDR2 SFDVKD. Trimming took off 2 bases at V and 7 bases at J, with 5 bases between the two ends. CDR3 length equals 12 residues. The CDR3 sequence is CATSDSTQPQHF. CDR3 nucleotide sequence: TGTGCCACCAGTGATTCAACCCAGCCCCAGCATTTT.

Ten or more counts support this clonotype. V is TRBV12-3 or TRBV12-4 and J is TRBJ2-1; weak D call: TRBD2 (5 bases). This CDR3 contains 13 residues. Trimming cost V 2 bases and J 9 bases, with 11 bases left between them. This chain's CDR3 is CASSLSGMGEQFF. As DNA, the CDR3 is TGTGCCAGCAGTTTAAGCGGTATGGGTGAGCAGTTCTTC.

The V gene is TRBV6-1, the J gene TRBJ2-2, with a tentative D call TRBD2 (6 bases). From germline, CDR1 is MNHNS and CDR2 SASEGT. The CDR3 is 14 residues long. The V end was cut by 6 bases, the J end by 6 bases, with 14 bases between. Written as DNA, the CDR3 is TGTGCCAGCAGAACAGACTGGGGGGCCGGGGAGCTGTTTTTT. Protein sequence: CASRTDWGAGELFF.

The V gene is TRBV18, the J gene TRBJ1-4; D may be TRBD1 (5 bases). The germline gives CDR1 KGHSH, CDR2 LQKENI. The CDR3 spans 15 residues. Trimming cost V 3 bases and J 7 bases, with 15 bases left between them. As DNA, the CDR3 is TGTGCCAGCTCACCGCCCGGGGGACCGGGTGAAAAACTGTTTTTT. It specifies CASSPPGGPGEKLFF. Together with reference TRBV18 and TRBJ1-4, the CDR3 gives the full variable domain: NAGVMQNPRHLVRRRGQEARLRCSPMKGHSHVYWYRQLPEEGLKFMVYLQKENIIDESGMPKERFSAEFPKEGPSILRIQQVVRGDSAAYFCASSPPGGPGEKLFFGSGTQLSVL.

The rearrangement links TRBV28 to TRBJ1-1; 8 positions agree with TRBD1. CDR1 is MDHEN, CDR2 SYDVKM, per germline. The CDR3 is 15 amino acids. V lost 4 bases and J lost 0; bases outside the gene matches: 4. The DNA of the CDR3 is TGTGCCAGCAGTTCAGGGGGCGTCTTGAACACTGAAGCTTTCTTT. This codes for CASSSGGVLNTEAFF.

V usage is TRBV7-2 and J usage is TRBJ2-4; D unclear. CDR3 size: 14 residues. The germline gives CDR1 SGHTA, CDR2 FQGNSA. V was clipped by 3 bases and J by 3 bases, with 9 bases between them. CDR3: CASSLDLDKNIQYF. The CDR3 DNA reads as TGTGCCAGCAGCTTGGACCTTGACAAAAACATTCAGTACTTC.

This clonotype was picked up a small number of times. The V call is TRBV6-5, the J call TRBJ1-1; D uncertain. Germline loops: CDR1 MNHEY, CDR2 SVGAGI. The CDR3 runs to 14 residues. Trimming cost V 2 bases and J 5 bases, with 12 bases left between them. The CDR3 bases are TGTGCCAGCAGTTACAGGGTTGGAGGGACTGAAGCTTTCTTT. Amino acid sequence: CASSYRVGGTEAFF.

A few counts support this clonotype. V gene TRBV20-1 combines with J gene TRBJ1-2; the match to TRBD1 covers 12 bases. This CDR3 spans 15 amino acids. V shed 6 bases and J 5 bases; nucleotides not matched to a gene: 10. In germline, CDR1 is DFQATT, CDR2 SNEGSKA (reference sequence). CDR3 in amino acids: CSATPGQGAVYGYTF. DNA for the CDR3: TGCAGTGCGACCCCGGGACAGGGGGCGGTGTATGGCTACACCTTC.

The rearrangement uses TRBV2 and TRBJ2-1; maybe TRBD2 (6 bases). V lost 9 bases and J 3 bases, leaving 9 bases between the germline ends. The CDR3 sequence is 12 residues long. Germline V CDR1 and CDR2: SNHLY, FYNNEI. CDR3 residues: CARPGLYNEQFF. The CDR3 nucleotides are TGTGCCAGGCCGGGACTCTACAATGAGCAGTTCTTC.

The V and J genes are TRBV7-9 and TRBJ2-1; TRBD1 might be the D (8 bases). Germline CDR1 and CDR2: SEHNR and FQNEAQ (reference sequence). The V end lost 11 bases, the J end lost 7 bases, and 18 bases lay between the germline ends. The CDR3 extends over 13 amino acids. The CDR3 sequence: CAVNRGGTNEQFF. The CDR3 nucleotides are TGTGCCGTAAACAGGGGGGGGACGAATGAGCAGTTCTTC. Based on the CDR3 plus reference TRBV7-9 and TRBJ2-1, the full variable domain is DTGVSQNPRHKITKRGQNVTFRCDPISEHNRLYWYRQTLGQGPEFLTYFQNEAQLEKSRLLSDRFSAERPKGSFSTLEIQRTEQGDSAMYLCAVNRGGTNEQFFGPGTRLTVL.

This sequence joins TRBV4-1 and TRBJ2-3; 11 bases map to TRBD2. Losses at the gene ends were 0 bases for V and 1 base for J; bases not matched to a gene: 9. This CDR3 has 19 amino acids. Looked up from germline, CDR1 is MGHRA and CDR2 is YSYEKL. The DNA for the CDR3 is TGCGCCAGCAGCCAAGATCCCCGACTAGCGGGAACTGGCACAGATACGCAGTATTTT. Protein sequence: CASSQDPRLAGTGTDTQYF.

CDR3 sequence reads: CASSLLAGGPPSEQYF. CDR3 DNA: TGTGCCAGCAGCTTACTAGCGGGAGGGCCACCATCCGAGCAGTACTTC. The chain combines TRBV7-2 with TRBJ2-7; 12 bases are shared with TRBD2. This CDR3 region has 16 residues. The germline gives CDR1 SGHTA, CDR2 FQGNSA. With 2 bases clipped from V and 6 bases from J, the junction kept 8 bases outside the gene matches. Together with reference TRBV7-2 and TRBJ2-7, the CDR3 gives the full variable domain: GAGVSQSPSNKVTEKGKDVELRCDPISGHTALYWYRQSLGQGLEFLIYFQGNSAPDKSGLPSDRFSAERTGGSVSTLTIQRTQQEDSAVYLCASSLLAGGPPSEQYFGPGTRLTVT.

Many counts were recorded for this clonotype. The rearrangement joins TRBV7-3 to TRBJ2-2; 10 bases fit TRBD2. The germline gives CDR1 SGHTA, CDR2 FQGTGA. With V trimmed by 5 bases and J by 4 bases, 7 bases remained unmatched. This CDR3 contains 16 residues. Here the CDR3 DNA reads TGTGCCAGCAGCCAACCAAGCGGGGGGGCCACCGGGGAGCTGTTTTTT. It yields the protein CASSQPSGGATGELFF.

The rearrangement joins TRBV20-1 to TRBJ2-3; tentatively, D is TRBD1 (5 bases). CDR3 size: 17 residues. Looked up from germline, CDR1 is DFQATT and CDR2 is SNEGSKA (reference sequence). V lost 6 bases and J lost 0, with 22 bases in between. The CDR3 reads CSAPPRGRKLSTDTQYF. The CDR3 region has the DNA TGCAGTGCCCCGCCAAGGGGTCGGAAACTTAGCACAGATACGCAGTATTTT.

This clonotype was found a few times. J is TRBJ2-3 and V is TRBV6-6; D perhaps matches TRBD1 (6 bases). V gave up 0 bases and J gave up 0 bases, with 13 bases separating them. The germline V gene encodes CDR1 MNHNY and CDR2 SVGAGI (reference sequence). CDR3 length equals 17 residues. The CDR3 DNA reads as TGTGCCAGCAGTTACTCTCCCGGGACAACTAGCACAGATACGCAGTATTTT. Encoded protein: CASSYSPGTTSTDTQYF.

The genes are TRBV12-3 or TRBV12-4 and TRBJ2-7, with D possibly called TRBD1 or TRBD2 (5 bases each). This CDR3 region has 15 residues. V was shortened by 6 bases and J by 0 bases, with 15 bases between the two germline ends. The CDR3 sequence is CASRISGQSSYEQYF. The CDR3 nucleotides read TGTGCCAGCAGGATTTCGGGGCAGAGCTCCTACGAGCAGTACTTC.

This clonotype was detected only a few times. The V and J genes are TRBV7-8 and TRBJ1-1; maybe TRBD1 (5 bases). The CDR3 runs 15 residues. Trimming removed 3 bases at V and 8 bases at J, with 19 bases between. CDR1 and CDR2 from the germline V gene are SGHVS and FQNEAQ. The CDR3 DNA sequence: TGTGCCAGCAGCTTTAGAGTTCAGGGTTGGGTGGAAGCTTTCTTT. Its translation: CASSFRVQGWVEAFF.

J is TRBJ2-5 and V is TRBV25-1, with D possibly being TRBD2 (6 bases). From germline, CDR1 is MGHDK and CDR2 SYGVNS. V lost 0 bases and J 4 bases, leaving 9 bases between the germline ends. There are 14 residues in the CDR3. CDR3 coding DNA: TGTGCCAGCAGTGAATATCGGGGAGGAGAGACCCAGTACTTC. Its translation: CASSEYRGGETQYF.

The CDR3 DNA follows: TGTGCCAGCAGTTTAGCGGGACAGGGGAGTGGCTACACCTTC. This sequence encodes CASSLAGQGSGYTF. The chain links TRBV12-3 or TRBV12-4 to TRBJ1-2, with TRBD1 matching 10 bases. CDR3 length equals 14 residues. V lost 0 bases to trimming and J lost 7 bases; unmatched junction nucleotides: 2.

The DNA for the CDR3 is TGCGCCAGCAGCTACATGGGACTTGAAGGAGAAAAACTGTTTTTT. This gives the protein CASSYMGLEGEKLFF. The rearrangement links TRBV4-1 to TRBJ1-4; possible D gene TRBD1, 5 bases. The CDR3 is made up of 15 amino acids. The ends were cut back, 5 bases at V and 8 bases at J, with 18 bases in the middle. Germline CDR1 reads MGHRA; CDR2 reads YSYEKL.

The chain joins TRBV19 to TRBJ1-1; 7 nucleotides line up with TRBD1. Per germline, CDR1 LNHDA and CDR2 SQIVND (reference sequence). The CDR3 is 14 amino acids. With 6 bases clipped from V and 0 bases from J, the junction kept 4 bases outside the gene matches. CDR3 bases: TGTGCCAGTAGGAGACAGGGAATGAACACTGAAGCTTTCTTT. This gives the protein CASRRQGMNTEAFF. Full variable domain (missing parts from reference TRBV19 and TRBJ1-1): DGGITQSPKYLFRKEGQNVTLSCEQNLNHDAMYWYRQDPGQGLRLIYYSQIVNDFQKGDIAEGYSVSREKKESFPLTVTSAQKNPTAFYLCASRRQGMNTEAFFGQGTRLTVV.

The V gene is TRBV7-4, the J gene TRBJ2-5; 9 positions match TRBD1. Unmatched junction bases numbered 3, after V lost 3 bases and J lost 4 bases. This CDR3 has 14 residues. CDR1 and CDR2 from the germline V gene are SGHVT and SQSDAQ. CDR3 in amino acids: CASSLSDRGETQYF. The CDR3 bases are TGTGCCAGCAGCTTGTCGGACAGGGGAGAGACCCAGTACTTC.